This T cell receptor (beta chain) emerged from a study of patients and donors after allogeneic stem cell transplantation. TCRdb ran MiXCR on the RT-PCR reads and lists one entry per CDR3 protein. This repertoire shows 70,000 or so distinct CDR3 sequences, more than 20% found once; its top ten account for about a quarter. CDR1 is SGHRS and CDR2 is YFSETQ in the germline V gene. The V gene lost 0 bases and the J gene lost 6 bases, with 5 bases spanning the gap. The CDR3 contains 12 residues. The V call is TRBV5-1, the J call TRBJ2-3; no clear D gene. The sequencing sample was made of blood, either unsorted or a sorted T cell fraction (not recorded which). This TCR was recovered from a human donor who was either an allogeneic HSCT recipient or a stem cell or donor lymphocyte infusion donor (not recorded which). It is not recorded whose cells these are; they may come from a transplant donor. The CDR3 DNA reads TGCGCCAGCAGCTTGGCACCTGATACGCAGTATTTT. It is translated as CASSLAPDTQYF.